This T cell receptor (beta chain) was documented in a study of CXCR4 blockade with PD-1 therapy in pancreatic cancer. Broader study findings: Only TCRbeta chains were sequenced here. Clone frequency correlated with its number of distinct nucleotide rearrangements.

The CDR3 loop spans 13 amino acids. The germline V gene encodes CDR1 SGHDN and CDR2 FVKESK. V was clipped by 3 bases and J by 6 bases, with 11 bases between them. The repertoire was sequenced with immunoSEQ multiplex PCR; TCRdb's copy has only in-frame clones and lacks some. The sample lists approximately 18,000 clones; 72% were seen once. On this clone: The antigen is undetermined.

This sequence originates from a human donor with pancreatic ductal adenocarcinoma. The rearrangement uses TRBV14 and TRBJ1-1; tentatively, D is TRBD1 (5 bases). Sequencing was performed on tumor tissue. The CDR3 DNA reads as TGTGCCAGCAGCCAGAGTTCAGGGCCTGAAGCTTTCTTT. This sequence encodes CASSQSSGPEAFF.